This T cell receptor (beta chain) was captured in a study of blood T cell repertoires in COVID-19. The germline CDR1 and CDR2 sequences are MNHEY and SVGAGI. CDR3 length: 13 residues. Trimming took off 6 bases at V and 9 bases at J, with 17 bases between the two ends. Study processing details: Estimates of nucleated cell counts were drawn from the amplification of reference gene primers. Only in-frame clones appear in the TCRdb table, and some are missing; sequencing was by immunoSEQ multiplex PCR. V and J calls and clone size are as listed in that table; D and trimming were resolved from the DNA. The profile covers 95,000 to 150,000 clones, with 85% appearing a single time and 27% taken by the ten largest.

Material: peripheral blood. The sequence came from a woman older than 75 with acute or convalescent COVID-19. V gene TRBV6-5 combines with J gene TRBJ1-2, with D possibly matching TRBD1 (6 bases). The CDR3 loop reads CASSSRGGRSYTF. For the CDR3, the DNA is TGTGCCAGCAGCTCCCGGGGGGGCCGAAGCTACACCTTC.